Listed here is a single T cell receptor beta chain. Its target is unknown. The primer mix had 60 Vbeta and 13 Jbeta primers. The data were produced by immunoSEQ multiplex PCR, yet TCRdb's version contains in-frame clones alone and is incomplete. The table includes 230,000 or so clones, 85% to 95% detected once. The V gene's germline CDR1 is MNHNY and CDR2 SVGAGI (reference sequence). The V and J ends lost 4 bases and 0 bases respectively, with 12 bases between them. This CDR3 has 15 amino acids. The data belong to a study of cytomegalovirus exposure and HLA in healthy donors. Notes on the study in general: Roughly uniform depth of sequencing across donors was assumed in presence/absence analyses. Associated with HLA alleles at 0.05 false discovery rate in a later analysis were approximately 17,000 TCR beta sequences. Versus the roughly 700-donor mean, an Asian-associated ancestry cluster reportedly showed fewer N-insertions in a later analysis.

The sequence derives from a girl aged 2 to 10 in good health and CMV-seronegative. J is TRBJ1-1 and V is TRBV6-6, with D tentatively TRBD1 (6 bases). The sequenced material came from PBMCs. The CDR3, as DNA: TGTGCCAGCAGTTCGGGGGGGCCCATGAACACTGAAGCTTTCTTT. This gives the protein CASSSGGPMNTEAFF.